Below are 8 T cell receptor beta chains sequenced from a single sample in a study of PD-1 blockade in classical Hodgkin lymphoma. Using immunoSEQ multiplex PCR, the repertoire was profiled, and TCRdb retains in-frame clones only, with some absent. The sample contains 20,000 to 25,000 clones, more than 60% of which appear only once. All the patients suffered relapse after autologous stem cell transplantation, and brentuximab vedotin exposure differed. Sequencing was performed on peripheral blood mononuclear cells (PBMCs), taken before the second cycle of nivolumab. The receptors were sampled from a human donor with classical Hodgkin lymphoma.

The CDR3 DNA sequence: TGTGCCAGCAGCCCCGCCAATTACTATATGGGGACAGGGGGTAGCTACACCTTC. This translates into CASSPANYYMGTGGSYTF. The chain links TRBV4-2 to TRBJ1-2; 11 bases match TRBD1. The CDR3 contains 18 residues. Germline V CDR1 and CDR2: LGHNA, YNFKEQ. The V segment lost 4 bases and the J segment 9 bases; nucleotides outside the gene matches: 19.

This chain joins TRBV6-4 and TRBJ2-5, with D possibly being TRBD1 or TRBD2 (5 bases each). The germline gives CDR1 MRHNA, CDR2 SNTAGT. Between the trimmed V and J ends, which lost 11 bases and 2 bases, there was a span of 24 bases. The CDR3 runs 16 residues. For the CDR3, the DNA is TGTGCCGTGACCCGGACGGGGCGCGCACTACAAGAGACCCAGTACTTC. Residues: CAVTRTGRALQETQYF.

The chain couples TRBV5-5 to TRBJ2-5; 7 bases are a match to TRBD1. CDR3 length: 14 residues. Per the germline V gene, CDR1 is SGHKS and CDR2 is YYEKEE (reference sequence). Unmatched junction bases numbered 13, after V lost 9 bases and J lost 5 bases. Written as DNA, the CDR3 is TGTGCCACCAAAGAAGGGGGCGCCGGGGAGACCCAGTACTTC. It is translated as CATKEGGAGETQYF.

This chain links TRBV11-2 with TRBJ2-3; maybe TRBD1 (6 bases). Trimming cost V 11 bases and J 4 bases, with 16 bases left between them. Germline V CDR1 and CDR2: SGHAT, FQNNGV. The CDR3 extends over 13 amino acids. The CDR3 bases are TGTGCCGAACCCCCCCACAGGGCAGATACGCAGTATTTT. Residues: CAEPPHRADTQYF. Supplemented by reference TRBV11-2 and TRBJ2-3, the full variable domain reads EAGVAQSPRYKIIEKRQSVAFWCNPISGHATLYWYQQILGQGPKLLIQFQNNGVVDDSQLPKDRFSAERLKGVDSTLKIQPAKLEDSAVYLCAEPPHRADTQYFGPGTRLTVL.

The chain is built from TRBV6-5 and TRBJ1-3; 7 positions match TRBD1. Germline lookup yields CDR1 MNHEY and CDR2 SVGAGI. V trimming: 5 bases; J trimming: 0 bases; junction bases outside the gene matches: 4. This CDR3 has 15 amino acids. The CDR3 protein is CASSKTGNSGNTIYF. CDR3 sequence (DNA): TGTGCCAGCAGTAAGACAGGGAACTCTGGAAACACCATATATTTT.

In this sample, this clone turned up once. The genes are TRBV21-1 and TRBJ1-2; no DNA check was done on the table's D call, TRBD1. TRBV21-1 is termed a pseudogene. The CDR3 consists of 15 residues. CDR3 nucleotides: TGTGCCAGCAGCCAAGTCCCACAGGACCAACTACAAGGAACCTTC. Its protein product is CASSQVPQDQLQGTF.

This chain links TRBV6-5 with TRBJ2-1; 8 bases map to TRBD2. The germline gives CDR1 MNHEY, CDR2 SVGAGI. With 2 bases clipped from V and 8 bases from J, the junction kept 5 bases outside the gene matches. This CDR3 spans 14 amino acids. As DNA, the CDR3 is TGTGCCAGCAGTTACAGCGGGAGCCCCCATGAGCAGTTCTTC. Residues: CASSYSGSPHEQFF.

The chain recombines TRBV7-9 with TRBJ2-1; 9 nucleotides line up with TRBD1. Germline V CDR1 and CDR2: SEHNR, FQNEAQ (reference sequence). The junction had 9 bases not matched to a gene; V was cut back by 5 bases and J by 7 bases. This CDR3 contains 15 residues. DNA for the CDR3: TGTGCCAGCAGCCCCGCCCAGGGACAGGGAAATGAGCAGTTCTTC. Amino acid sequence: CASSPAQGQGNEQFF.